This TCR beta chain was sequenced for a study of T-cell reconstitution after alpha-beta-depleted transplantation in children. The TCRbeta library incorporated unique molecular identifiers. TCRdb re-analysed the PCR reads in MiXCR, keeping a single row per CDR3 protein. The sample includes hundreds of thousands of distinct CDR3 sequences, approximately 15% seen only once; the top ten take 0.85% to 1.3%. CDR1 and CDR2 from the germline V gene are SGHTA and FQGNSA. The CDR3 length is 16 residues. The J segment lost 1 base and the V segment lost 1 base, leaving 4 bases of the junction unmatched. The source was PBMCs from the stem cell graft donor, collected from the stem cell graft. The receptor's source is a human donor who donated a stem cell graft to a child with acute myeloid leukemia. The V and J genes are TRBV7-2 and TRBJ2-5; 9 nucleotides match TRBD2. CDR3 nucleotides: TGTGCCAGCAGCTTAGGGACTAGCGTCTTCCAAGAGACCCAGTACTTC. Translated: CASSLGTSVFQETQYF.